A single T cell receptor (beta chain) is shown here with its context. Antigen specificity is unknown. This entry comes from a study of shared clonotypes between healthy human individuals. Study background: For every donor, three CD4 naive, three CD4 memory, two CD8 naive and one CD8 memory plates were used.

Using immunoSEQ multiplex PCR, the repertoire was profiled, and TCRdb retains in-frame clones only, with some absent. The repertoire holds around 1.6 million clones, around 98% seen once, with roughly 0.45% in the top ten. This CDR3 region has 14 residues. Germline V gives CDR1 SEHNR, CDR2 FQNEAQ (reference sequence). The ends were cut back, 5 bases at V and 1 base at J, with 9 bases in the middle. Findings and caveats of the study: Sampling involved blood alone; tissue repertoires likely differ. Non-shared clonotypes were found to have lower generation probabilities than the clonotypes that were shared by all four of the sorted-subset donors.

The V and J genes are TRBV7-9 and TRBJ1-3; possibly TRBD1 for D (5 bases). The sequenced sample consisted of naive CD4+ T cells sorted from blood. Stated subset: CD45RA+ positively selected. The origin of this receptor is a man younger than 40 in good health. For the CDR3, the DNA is TGTGCCAGCAGCCCGCAGGGTTCTGGAAACACCATATATTTT. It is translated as CASSPQGSGNTIYF.